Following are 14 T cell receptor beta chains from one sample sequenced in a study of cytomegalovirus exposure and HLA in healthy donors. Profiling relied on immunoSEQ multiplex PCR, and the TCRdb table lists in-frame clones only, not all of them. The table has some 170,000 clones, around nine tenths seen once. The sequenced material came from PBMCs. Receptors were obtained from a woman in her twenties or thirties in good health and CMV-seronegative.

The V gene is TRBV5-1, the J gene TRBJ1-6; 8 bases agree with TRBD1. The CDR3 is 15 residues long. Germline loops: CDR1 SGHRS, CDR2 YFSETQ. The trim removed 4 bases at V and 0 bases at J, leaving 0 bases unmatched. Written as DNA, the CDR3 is TGCGCCAGCAGCACAGGGGGCTCCTATAATTCACCCCTCCACTTT. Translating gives CASSTGGSYNSPLHF.

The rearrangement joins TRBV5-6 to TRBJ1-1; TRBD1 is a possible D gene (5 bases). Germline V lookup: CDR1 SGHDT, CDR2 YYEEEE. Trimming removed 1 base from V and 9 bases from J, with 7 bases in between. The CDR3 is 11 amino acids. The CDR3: CASSLTGQAFF. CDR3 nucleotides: TGTGCCAGCAGCTTGACAGGCCAAGCTTTCTTT.

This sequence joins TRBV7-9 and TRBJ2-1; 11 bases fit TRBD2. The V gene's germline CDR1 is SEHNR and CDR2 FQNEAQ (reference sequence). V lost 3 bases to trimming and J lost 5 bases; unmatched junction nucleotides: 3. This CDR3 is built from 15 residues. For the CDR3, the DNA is TGTGCCAGCAGCTTTAGCGGGGGGGGACACAATGAGCAGTTCTTC. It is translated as CASSFSGGGHNEQFF.

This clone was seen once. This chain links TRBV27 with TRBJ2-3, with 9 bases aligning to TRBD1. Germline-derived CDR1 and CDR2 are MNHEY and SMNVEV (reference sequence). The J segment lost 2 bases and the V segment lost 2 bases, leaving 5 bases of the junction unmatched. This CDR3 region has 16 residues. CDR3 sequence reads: CASSLMGTGNTDTQYF. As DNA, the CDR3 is TGTGCCAGCAGTTTAATGGGGACAGGGAACACAGATACGCAGTATTTT.

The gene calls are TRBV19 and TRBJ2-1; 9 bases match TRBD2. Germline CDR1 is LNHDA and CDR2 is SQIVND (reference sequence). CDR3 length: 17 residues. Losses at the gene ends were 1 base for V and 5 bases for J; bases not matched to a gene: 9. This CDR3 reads CASSIAFPSGEHNEQFF. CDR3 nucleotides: TGTGCCAGTAGTATAGCGTTCCCTAGCGGGGAACACAATGAGCAGTTCTTC.

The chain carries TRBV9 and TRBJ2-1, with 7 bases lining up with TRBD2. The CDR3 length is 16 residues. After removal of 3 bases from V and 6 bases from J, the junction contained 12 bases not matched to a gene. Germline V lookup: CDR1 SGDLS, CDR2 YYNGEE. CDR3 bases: TGTGCCAGCAGCGCAACTCCGGGACTACTGAGCAATGAGCAGTTCTTC. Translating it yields CASSATPGLLSNEQFF.

Written as DNA, the CDR3 is TGTGCCAGCAGTCAGGACAGGGGGAGCAATCAGCCCCAGCATTTT. This codes for CASSQDRGSNQPQHF. The chain joins TRBV6-1 to TRBJ1-5, with 10 bases that match TRBD1. This CDR3 spans 15 amino acids. The germline V gene encodes CDR1 MNHNS and CDR2 SASEGT. The V gene end was trimmed by 5 bases and the J gene end by 1 base; junction bases not matched to a gene: 2.

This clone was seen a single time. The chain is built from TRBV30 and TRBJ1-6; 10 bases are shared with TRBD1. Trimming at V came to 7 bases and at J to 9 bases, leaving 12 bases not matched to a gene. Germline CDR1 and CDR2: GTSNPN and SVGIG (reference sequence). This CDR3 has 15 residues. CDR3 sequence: CAYDEGGQGISPLHF. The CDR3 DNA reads TGTGCCTATGACGAGGGGGGACAGGGGATTTCACCCCTCCACTTT.

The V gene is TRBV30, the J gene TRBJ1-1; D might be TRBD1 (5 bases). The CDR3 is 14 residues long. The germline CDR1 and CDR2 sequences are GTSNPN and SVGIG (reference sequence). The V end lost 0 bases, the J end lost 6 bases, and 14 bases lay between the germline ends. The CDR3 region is CAWSVTRAMSEAFF. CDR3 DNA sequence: TGTGCCTGGAGTGTAACCAGGGCCATGTCTGAAGCTTTCTTT.

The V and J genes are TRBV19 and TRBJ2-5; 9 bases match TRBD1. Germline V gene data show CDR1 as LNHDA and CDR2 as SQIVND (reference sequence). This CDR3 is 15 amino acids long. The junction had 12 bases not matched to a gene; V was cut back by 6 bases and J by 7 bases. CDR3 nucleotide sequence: TGTGCCAGTAGCCACCCGACAGGGGGATTGGGGACCCAGTACTTC. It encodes CASSHPTGGLGTQYF.

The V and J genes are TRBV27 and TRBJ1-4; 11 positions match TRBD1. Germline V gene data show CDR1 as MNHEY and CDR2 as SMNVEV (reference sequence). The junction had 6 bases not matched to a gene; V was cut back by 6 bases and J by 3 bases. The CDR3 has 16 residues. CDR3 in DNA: TGTGCCAGCAGCCCTGGGACAGGGGGACCTAATGAAAAACTGTTTTTT. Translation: CASSPGTGGPNEKLFF.

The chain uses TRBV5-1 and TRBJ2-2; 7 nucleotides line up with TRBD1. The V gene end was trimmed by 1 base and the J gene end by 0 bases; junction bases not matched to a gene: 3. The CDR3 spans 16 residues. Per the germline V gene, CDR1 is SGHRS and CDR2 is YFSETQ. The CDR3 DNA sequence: TGCGCCAGCAGCTTGCTGGGACAGACGAACACCGGGGAGCTGTTTTTT. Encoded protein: CASSLLGQTNTGELFF.

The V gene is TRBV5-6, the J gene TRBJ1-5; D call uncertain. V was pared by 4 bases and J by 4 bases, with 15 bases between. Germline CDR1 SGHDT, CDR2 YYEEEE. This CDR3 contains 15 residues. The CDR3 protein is CASSPARGGNQPQHF. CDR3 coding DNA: TGTGCCAGCAGCCCCGCGCGCGGAGGTAATCAGCCCCAGCATTTT.

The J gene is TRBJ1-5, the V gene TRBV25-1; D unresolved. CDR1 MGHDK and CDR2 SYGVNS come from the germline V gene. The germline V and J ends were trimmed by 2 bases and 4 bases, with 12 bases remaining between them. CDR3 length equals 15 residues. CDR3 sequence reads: CASSEGDQANQPQHF. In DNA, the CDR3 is TGTGCCAGCAGTGAAGGTGACCAGGCTAATCAGCCCCAGCATTTT. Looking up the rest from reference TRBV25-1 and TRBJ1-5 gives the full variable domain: EADIYQTPRYLVIGTGKKITLECSQTMGHDKMYWYQQDPGMELHLIHYSYGVNSTEKGDLSSESTVSRIRTEHFPLTLESARPSHTSQYLCASSEGDQANQPQHFGDGTRLSIL.